Listed below are T cell receptor beta chains from one sample, sequenced in a study of cytomegalovirus exposure and HLA in healthy donors. Profiled with immunoSEQ multiplex PCR; TCRdb holds only in-frame clones, not every one. The sample records around 150,000 clones, roughly 82% being singletons. Source material: PBMCs. The source is a man aged 50-60 years in good health and CMV-seropositive. Both conserved end residues are part of each CDR3. D genes are given only for firm matches. Clone size is shown for a subset of rows, as once, few, many or a class of expanded clone.

TRBJ2-1 | TRBV7-9 | - | - | TGTGCCAGCAGCCCCAAACCTAGAGTGGAAGAGCAGTTCTTC | CASSPKPRVEEQFF
TRBJ2-3 | TRBV5-1 | TRBD2 | - | TGCGCCAGCAGCTCGTCAGCGGGAGCCCCAGATACGCAGTATTTT | CASSSSAGAPDTQYF
TRBJ2-5 | TRBV9 | TRBD2 | - | TGTGCCAGCAGCACCCGGGGACTAGCGGGAGCAGAGACCCAGTACTTC | CASSTRGLAGAETQYF
TRBJ1-1 | TRBV6-5 | TRBD1 | - | TGTGCCAGCACCCTGGGACAGGGTCGAACTGAAGCTTTCTTT | CASTLGQGRTEAFF
TRBJ1-5 | TRBV28 | - | - | TGTGCCAGCAGTTTAGAGCAGGGTAGTCTCGGGCAGCCCCAGCATTTT | CASSLEQGSLGQPQHF
TRBJ2-7 | TRBV7-2 | - | - | TGTGCCAGCAGCCAGGGGAGAGGTTACGAGCAGTACTTC | CASSQGRGYEQYF
TRBJ2-7 | TRBV4-3 | TRBD2 | - | TGCGCCAGCAGCCAGGAAAGACCGGGACTAGCGGGGGGGCCGCCCTACGAGCAGTACTTC | CASSQERPGLAGGPPYEQYF
TRBJ2-7 | TRBV2 | - | - | TGTGCCAGCAGTGCCCTCTACGAGCAGTACTTC | CASSALYEQYF
TRBJ1-4 | TRBV4-2 | - | - | TGTGCCAGCAGCCAAGTAGGAGGGTTTGAAAAACTGTTTTTT | CASSQVGGFEKLFF
TRBJ2-6 | TRBV30 | - | - | TGTGCCTGGAGTGTATCGGGGGCCAACGTCCTGACTTTC | CAWSVSGANVLTF
TRBJ2-7 | TRBV6-1 | - | - | TGTGCCAGCAGAGGGGCAAGCTACGAGCAGTACTTC | CASRGASYEQYF
TRBJ2-7 | TRBV6-5 | - | - | TGTGCCAGCAGTTACAGACTTGTCCTGAGCTCCTACGAGCAGTACTTC | CASSYRLVLSSYEQYF
TRBJ1-2 | TRBV27 | - | - | TGTGCCAGCAGTCCCCTGGGAGGAGCGAACTATGGCTACACCTTC | CASSPLGGANYGYTF
TRBJ2-6 | TRBV7-9 | TRBD1 | - | TGTGCCAGCAGCTCTCCGGCGGGACAGGCTCTCTCTGGGGCCAACGTCCTGACTTTC | CASSSPAGQALSGANVLTF
TRBJ1-1 | TRBV19 | TRBD1 | - | TGTGCCAGTAGTGCGGGACAGGGGGCACCTGAAGCTTTCTTT | CASSAGQGAPEAFF
TRBJ2-7 | TRBV6-5 | TRBD2 | few | TGTGCCAGCAGTTATAGCGGGACTTCCTACGAGCAGTACTTC | CASSYSGTSYEQYF
TRBJ2-7 | TRBV4-1 | - | - | TGCGCCAGCAGCCTTCATGAGGGCTACGAGCAGTACTTC | CASSLHEGYEQYF
TRBJ2-1 | TRBV19 | - | - | TGTGCCAGTAGTTCCCCAGATGAGCAGTTCTTC | CASSSPDEQFF
TRBJ2-2 | TRBV6-5 | TRBD1 | - | TGTGCCAGCAGAAACGACAGGGGGCGCGTCGGGGAGCTGTTTTTT | CASRNDRGRVGELFF
TRBJ2-3 | TRBV27 | - | - | TGTGCCAGCAGGAGAAAGTGGACTAGCACAGATACGCAGTATTTT | CASRRKWTSTDTQYF
TRBJ1-2 | TRBV6-1 | TRBD1 | - | TGTGCCAGCAGTGGCTGGACAGGGCATAACTATGGCTACACCTTC | CASSGWTGHNYGYTF
TRBJ2-7 | TRBV5-1 | - | - | TGCGCCAGCAGCTTGGAACCGAGATACGAGCAGTACTTC | CASSLEPRYEQYF
TRBJ1-4 | TRBV4-1 | - | few | TGCGCCAGCAGCCAAGGGGCGATTCAAAATGAAAAACTGTTTTTT | CASSQGAIQNEKLFF
TRBJ2-6 | TRBV28 | TRBD1 | - | TGTGCCAGCAGGAATTATAAGGGGGCCACGGGGGCCAACGTCCTGACTTTC | CASRNYKGATGANVLTF
TRBJ2-1 | TRBV28 | TRBD2 | - | TGTGCCAGCACTCATAGCGGGAGGCTGGACAATGAGCAGTTCTTC | CASTHSGRLDNEQFF
TRBJ2-5 | TRBV6-6 | TRBD1 | - | TGTGCCAGCAGCCCACAGGGGGGCAGGGAGATCCAGTACTTC | CASSPQGGREIQYF
TRBJ2-1 | TRBV18 | TRBD2 | once | TGTGCCAGCTCACCTGGTAGCGGGATCTACAATGAGCAGTTCTTC | CASSPGSGIYNEQFF
TRBJ2-5 | TRBV28 | - | - | TGTGCCAGCAGTTTATTCGCAGGGGAGGGAGAGACCCAGTACTTC | CASSLFAGEGETQYF
TRBJ1-4 | TRBV29-1 | - | - | TGCAGCGTTTCTAGCGGGCGTTCAGAGGAAAAACTGTTTTTT | CSVSSGRSEEKLFF
TRBJ2-7 | TRBV7-9 | TRBD1 | once | TGTGCCAGCAGAAACGGACAGGATCCCTACGAGCAGTACTTC | CASRNGQDPYEQYF
TRBJ1-1 | TRBV7-2 | TRBD1 | - | TGTGCCAGCAGCTTAGTCGACAGGGGGGAAGCTTTCTTT | CASSLVDRGEAFF
TRBJ2-7 | TRBV7-2 | - | - | TGTGCCAGCAGCCCCTCTTTGCGGGCCCGTTCCTACGAGCAGTACTTC | CASSPSLRARSYEQYF
TRBJ1-5 | TRBV4-3 | TRBD1 | once | TGCGCCAGCAGCCAAGATGCCGGGACAGGGAATCAGCCCCAGCATTTT | CASSQDAGTGNQPQHF
TRBJ2-7 | TRBV6-5 | - | - | TGTGCCAGCAGTTCCCGTGCGCGGGAGCAGTACTTC | CASSSRAREQYF
TRBJ1-5 | TRBV4-1 | TRBD1 | - | TGCGCCAGCAGCCAAGGTTGGACAGGACTTAGCAATCAGCCCCAGCATTTT | CASSQGWTGLSNQPQHF
TRBJ2-3 | TRBV11-2 | TRBD2 | - | TGTGCCAGCAGCTTAGGATTCGGGACTAGCAGATTCACAGATACGCAGTATTTT | CASSLGFGTSRFTDTQYF
TRBJ2-3 | TRBV11-3 | - | few | TGTGCCAGCCGAGATAGCGCTTCTAGCACAGATACGCAGTATTTT | CASRDSASSTDTQYF
TRBJ1-6 | TRBV28 | - | - | TGTGCCAGCAGTTTAGAGGGCAGGATTATAATTTCACCCCTCCACTTT | CASSLEGRIIISPLHF
TRBJ1-1 | TRBV5-5 | - | - | TGTGCCAGCAGCTTAGGACAGACGATGAAAACTGAAGCTTTCTTT | CASSLGQTMKTEAFF
TRBJ2-6 | TRBV29-1 | - | - | TGCAGCGTTGAATGGGCTACTGGGGCCAACGTCCTGACTTTC | CSVEWATGANVLTF
TRBJ2-1 | TRBV6-5 | TRBD1 | - | TGTGCCAGCAGATTCGAAACAGGGGGGAACAATGAGCAGTTCTTC | CASRFETGGNNEQFF
TRBJ1-4 | TRBV7-2 | - | - | TGTGCCAGCAGCTTAGCGGGGGCCAATGAAAAACTGTTTTTT | CASSLAGANEKLFF
TRBJ1-4 | TRBV4-1 | - | - | TGCGCCAGCAGCCAAGACGGCAGGGATAATGAAAAACTGTTTTTT | CASSQDGRDNEKLFF
TRBJ2-7 | TRBV29-1 | TRBD1 | - | TGCAGCGTTGGTGGGGGACAGTCCTACGAGCAGTACTTC | CSVGGGQSYEQYF
TRBJ2-2 | TRBV10-2 | TRBD2 | - | TGCGCCAGCAAGACGCGGGGGGACACCGGGGAGCTGTTTTTT | CASKTRGDTGELFF
TRBJ2-1 | TRBV13 | TRBD2 | few | TGTGCCAGCAGCTTAGTCGCCGCTACTAGCGGGTATAGCTATGAGCAGTTCTTC | CASSLVAATSGYSYEQFF
TRBJ2-7 | TRBV19 | - | - | TGTGCCAGTAGTATAGTCCCGGGTAACTCCTACGAGCAGTACTTC | CASSIVPGNSYEQYF
TRBJ2-2 | TRBV5-1 | - | - | TGCGCCAGCAGACGGGGACAAACCACCGGGGAGCTGTTTTTT | CASRRGQTTGELFF
TRBJ2-3 | TRBV7-7 | TRBD2 | - | TGTGCTAGCAGCCCCTCGACTAGCGGGGGGGCGTATACGCAGTATTTT | CASSPSTSGGAYTQYF
TRBJ2-5 | TRBV11-3 | - | - | TGTGCCAGCAGCCCCAGCCGGGGTGGCCAAGAGACCCAGTACTTC | CASSPSRGGQETQYF
TRBJ1-4 | TRBV7-2 | - | - | TGTGCCAGCAGCTTAGCAGGGGGGGCTAATGAAAAACTGTTTTTT | CASSLAGGANEKLFF
TRBJ2-1 | TRBV2 | TRBD2 | - | TGTGCCAGCAGCCAAAGCGGGAACCCCTACAATGAGCAGTTCTTC | CASSQSGNPYNEQFF
TRBJ2-2 | TRBV11-2 | - | - | TGTGCCAGCAGCCCCGTCCCGGACACCGGGGAGCTGTTTTTT | CASSPVPDTGELFF
TRBJ2-5 | TRBV7-9 | TRBD2 | - | TGTGCCAGCAGCTTTTCTCTAGCGGGGGGGGCTACGTACTTC | CASSFSLAGGATYF
TRBJ2-2 | TRBV19 | - | - | TGTGCCAGTAGAAGACAGGCGAACATCGGGGAGCTGTTTTTT | CASRRQANIGELFF
TRBJ2-7 | TRBV7-2 | - | - | TGTGCCATCAGGCCAGGCGCCTTCTCCTACGAGCAGTACTTC | CAIRPGAFSYEQYF
TRBJ2-2 | TRBV7-2 | TRBD2 | - | TGTGCCAGCAGCTTAGGGGGACTAGCGGGAGTCGGGGAGCTGTTTTTT | CASSLGGLAGVGELFF